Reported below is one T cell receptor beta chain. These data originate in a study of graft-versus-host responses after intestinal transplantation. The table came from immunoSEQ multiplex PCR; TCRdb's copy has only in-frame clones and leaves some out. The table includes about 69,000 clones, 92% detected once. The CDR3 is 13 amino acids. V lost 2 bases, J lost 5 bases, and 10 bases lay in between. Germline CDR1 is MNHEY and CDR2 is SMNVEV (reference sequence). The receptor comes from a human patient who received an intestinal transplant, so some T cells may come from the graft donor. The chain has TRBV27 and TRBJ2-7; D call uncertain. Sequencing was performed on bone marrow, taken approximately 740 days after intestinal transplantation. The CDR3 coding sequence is TGTGCCAGCAGTTTAGACGCGGTGAACGAGCAGTACTTC. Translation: CASSLDAVNEQYF.